This TCR beta chain was sequenced during a study of graft-versus-host responses after intestinal transplantation. Study results and caveats: Detection of GvH clones occurred in recipient marrow, and some had their first appearance in ileum or blood.

This CDR3 region has 17 residues. Looked up from germline, CDR1 is SGHTA and CDR2 is FQGTGA. V lost 0 bases, J lost 6 bases, and 10 bases stayed unmatched. In regard to this clone: Its antigen is currently unknown.

Profiled with immunoSEQ multiplex PCR; TCRdb holds only in-frame clones, not every one. The sample includes about 130,000 clones, 80% to 95% seen only once; the top ten take about 0.18%. This clonotype was obtained from a human donor who received an intestinal transplant. The V and J genes are TRBV7-3 and TRBJ2-1; 8 positions agree with TRBD1. The specimen comprised unstimulated CD4+ T cells sorted from spleen or lymph node cells, sampled before intestinal transplant. CDR3 sequence (DNA): TGTGCCAGCAGCTTAACGGTTGGTCAGGGGGCTATCAATGAGCAGTTCTTC. Its translation is CASSLTVGQGAINEQFF. Filled out from reference TRBV7-3 and TRBJ2-1, the complete variable domain reads GAGVSQTPSNKVTEKGKYVELRCDPISGHTALYWYRQSLGQGPEFLIYFQGTGAADDSGLPNDRFFAVRPEGSVSTLKIQRTERGDSAVYLCASSLTVGQGAINEQFFGPGTRLTVL.